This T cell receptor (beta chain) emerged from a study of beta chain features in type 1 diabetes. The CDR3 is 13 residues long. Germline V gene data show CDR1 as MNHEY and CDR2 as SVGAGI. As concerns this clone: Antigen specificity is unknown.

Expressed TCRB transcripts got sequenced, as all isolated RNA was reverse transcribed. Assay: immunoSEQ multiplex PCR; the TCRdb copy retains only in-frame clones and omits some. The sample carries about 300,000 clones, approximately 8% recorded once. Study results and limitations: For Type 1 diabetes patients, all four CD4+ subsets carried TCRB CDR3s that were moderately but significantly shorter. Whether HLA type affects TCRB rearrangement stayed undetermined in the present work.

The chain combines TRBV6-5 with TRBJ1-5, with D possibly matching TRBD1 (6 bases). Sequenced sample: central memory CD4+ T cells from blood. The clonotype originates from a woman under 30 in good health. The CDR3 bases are TGTGTTACAGGGCCCTATAGCAATCAGCCCCAGCATTTT. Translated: CVTGPYSNQPQHF.